These T cell receptor beta chains were read from a single sample in a study of T-cell memory formation after mild COVID-19. TCRdb ran MiXCR on the 5' RACE reads and lists one entry per CDR3 protein. This repertoire shows around 500,000 distinct CDR3 sequences, 15% to 20% found once; its top ten account for 9% to 15%. The sample was PBMCs or a T cell subset sorted from them (not recorded which). Receptor source: an adult woman who had mild COVID-19 (a few samples of this study predate the infection). Cell type and time point are not known. CDR3s include the opening cysteine and the closing phenylalanine or tryptophan.

J | V | length | CDR3
TRBJ2-1 | TRBV7-9 | 17 | CASSYGSGTSGSDEQFF
TRBJ2-7 | TRBV12-3/TRBV12-4 | 11 | CASSVGGLMDF
TRBJ2-7 | TRBV6-2/TRBV6-3 | 15 | CASSYARTPLYEQYF
TRBJ1-1 | TRBV3-1 | 14 | CASSQAQANTEAFF
TRBJ1-2 | TRBV29-1 | 11 | CSVEGNYGYTF
TRBJ2-7 | TRBV7-9 | 13 | CASSLTGTYEQYF
TRBJ2-3 | TRBV29-1 | 14 | CSAPPGGATDTQYF
TRBJ2-1 | TRBV20-1 | 17 | CSALLRASGGPYNEQFF
TRBJ1-4 | TRBV5-5 | 16 | CASSNRGNAKNEKLFF
TRBJ2-7 | TRBV3-1 | 14 | CASRGGGRMGEQYF
TRBJ2-2 | TRBV7-6 | 16 | CASSSGTSRHTGELFF
TRBJ1-2 | TRBV4-1 | 15 | CASSQTGTGNYGYTF
TRBJ2-7 | TRBV11-2 | 17 | CASSLDRGVPDFYEQYF
TRBJ1-1 | TRBV5-1 | 13 | CASRVDSWGGAFF
TRBJ2-1 | TRBV2 | 14 | CASRPGQPGNEQFF
TRBJ2-5 | TRBV11-2 | 13 | CASASGPGETQYF
TRBJ2-1 | TRBV24-1 | 14 | CATQRTSGYNEQFF
TRBJ1-1 | TRBV24-1 | 14 | CATSDLDRATEAFF
TRBJ2-3 | TRBV24-1 | 16 | CATSDGTGILRDTQYF
TRBJ1-1 | TRBV27 | 13 | CASFRGLYTEAFF
TRBJ1-2 | TRBV3-1 | 14 | CASSPDRANYGYTF
TRBJ2-3 | TRBV3-1 | 17 | CASSPPAGLRGADTQYF
TRBJ1-1 | TRBV30 | 14 | CALVGGPYTTEAFF
TRBJ2-7 | TRBV14 | 15 | CASSQEMRGAYEQYF
TRBJ2-5 | TRBV19 | 15 | CATAGLAGAQETQYF
TRBJ2-3 | TRBV7-2 | 16 | CASSRRLAGGRHTQYF
TRBJ1-2 | TRBV12-3/TRBV12-4 | 16 | CASSLALSSGNYGYTF